This TCR beta chain was retrieved from a study of T-cell reconstitution after alpha-beta-depleted transplantation in children. Findings of the study overall: Expanded graft clones numbering several hundred reportedly gave rise to alpha-beta T cells about two months after transplant. Where some patients showed high TCRbeta diversity at day 60, it came from recipient T cells and thymic progenitors that had survived. A year post-transplant, T-cell counts and diversity derived mostly from newly produced T cells.

V lost 7 bases to trimming and J lost 2 bases, with 18 bases between them. CDR1 DFQATT and CDR2 SNEGSKA come from the germline V gene (reference sequence). The CDR3 spans 14 residues. A TCRbeta library incorporating unique molecular identifiers was prepared. TCRdb used MiXCR to reprocess the PCR reads, holding one entry per CDR3 protein. The table has 200,000 or so distinct CDR3 sequences, about 6.6% seen once. With respect to this clonotype: The antigen remains unidentified.

The TCR comes from a boy between 2 and 10 years old with acute lymphoblastic leukemia, due to receive a stem cell transplant. The chain employs TRBV20-1 and TRBJ2-7; perhaps TRBD2 as D (6 bases). The sample here was PBMCs, taken before TCRalphabeta/CD19-depleted stem cell transplant. For the CDR3, the DNA is TGCAGTGTCGCTCTTGGGGGGAGACCCTACGAGCAGTACTTC. It codes for CSVALGGRPYEQYF.